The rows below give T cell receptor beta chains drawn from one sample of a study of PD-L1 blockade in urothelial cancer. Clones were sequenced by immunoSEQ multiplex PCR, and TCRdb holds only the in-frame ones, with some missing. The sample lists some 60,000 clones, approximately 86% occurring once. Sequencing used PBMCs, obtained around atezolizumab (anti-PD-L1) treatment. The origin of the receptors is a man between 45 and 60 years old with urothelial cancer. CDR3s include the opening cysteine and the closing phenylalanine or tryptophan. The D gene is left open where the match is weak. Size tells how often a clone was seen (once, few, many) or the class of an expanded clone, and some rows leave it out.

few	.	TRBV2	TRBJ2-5	TGTGCCAGCAGTGACGGGTACCAAGAGACCCAGTACTTC	CASSDGYQETQYF
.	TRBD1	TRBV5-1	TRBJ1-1	TGCGCCAGCAGCTTGGCGGGACAGGGGGTCCCTGAAGCTTTCTTT	CASSLAGQGVPEAFF
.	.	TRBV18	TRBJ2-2	TGTGCCAGCTCAGGTCAGGGCGCAGGCACCGGGGAGCTGTTTTTT	CASSGQGAGTGELFF
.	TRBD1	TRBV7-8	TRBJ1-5	TGTGCCAGCACACAGGGGGCTTATAGCAATCAGCCCCAGCATTTT	CASTQGAYSNQPQHF
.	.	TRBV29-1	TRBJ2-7	TGCAGCGTTGCAGAGAGCACAGCCTACGAGCAGTACTTC	CSVAESTAYEQYF
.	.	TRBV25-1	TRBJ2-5	TGTGCCAGCAGTGAACCCGGGAATGATGAGACCCAGTACTTC	CASSEPGNDETQYF
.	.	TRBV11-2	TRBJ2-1	TGTGCCAGCAGCATACTACAAGGAGGGCAGTTCTTC	CASSILQGGQFF
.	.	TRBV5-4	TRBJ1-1	TGTGCCAGCAGCTCCCATACAGCTGAAGCTTTCTTT	CASSSHTAEAFF
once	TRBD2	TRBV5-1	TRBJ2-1	TGCGCCAGCACCCTAGCGGGAGCCTACAATGAGCAGTTCTTC	CASTLAGAYNEQFF
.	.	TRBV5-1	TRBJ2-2	TGCGCCAGCAGCACAGCAGGGTACGGCGGGGAGCTGTTTTTT	CASSTAGYGGELFF
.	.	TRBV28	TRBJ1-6	TGTGCCAGCAGCCCACGGAGCAGCTCCTATAATTCACCCCTCCACTTT	CASSPRSSSYNSPLHF
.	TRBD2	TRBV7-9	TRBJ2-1	TGTGCCAGCAGCTTAGGTGCCGGGAGGTTGTACTACAATGAGCAGTTCTTC	CASSLGAGRLYYNEQFF
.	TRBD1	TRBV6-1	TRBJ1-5	TGTGCCAGCAGTGTAGGGGGCCATCAGCCCCAGCATTTT	CASSVGGHQPQHF
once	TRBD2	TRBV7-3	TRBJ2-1	TGTGCCAGCAGCTCCCTAGGGGGACTAGGGGGATACAATGAGCAGTTCTTC	CASSSLGGLGGYNEQFF
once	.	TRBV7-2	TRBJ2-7	TGTGCCAGCAGCTTCGCCTACGAGCAGTACTTC	CASSFAYEQYF
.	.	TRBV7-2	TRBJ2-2	TGTGCCAGCAGCCCGGACACCGGGGAGCTGTTTTTT	CASSPDTGELFF
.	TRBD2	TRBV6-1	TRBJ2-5	TGTGCCAGCCTAAAGGGAGCGGGAGGGGGCGAGACCCAGTACTTC	CASLKGAGGGETQYF
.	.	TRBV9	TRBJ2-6	TGTGCCAGCAGCCCCAGGGCAGGGGCAGTTGTATCTGGGGCCAACGTCCTGACTTTC	CASSPRAGAVVSGANVLTF
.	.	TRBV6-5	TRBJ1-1	TGTGCCACCAAGAAAGGGGTGGCAGCTTTCTTT	CATKKGVAAFF
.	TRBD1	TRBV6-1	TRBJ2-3	TGTGCCAGCAGTGGGGACAGGGGCACAGATACGCAGTATTTT	CASSGDRGTDTQYF
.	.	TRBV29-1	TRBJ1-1	TGCAGCACGAGGACAGAGAACACTGAAGCTTTCTTT	CSTRTENTEAFF
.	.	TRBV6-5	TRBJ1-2	TGTGCCAGCAGACCGAACGCAGATCGCTATGGCTACACCTTC	CASRPNADRYGYTF
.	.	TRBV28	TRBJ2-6	TGTGCCACCCAAGCCCGGGCTGGGGCCAACGTCCTGACTTTC	CATQARAGANVLTF
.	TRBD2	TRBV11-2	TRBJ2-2	TGTGCCAGCAGCCCTAGCGGGGTGGACACCGGGGAGCTGTTTTTT	CASSPSGVDTGELFF
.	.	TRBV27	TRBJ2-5	TGTGCCAGCAGTCTCAGATCGTTAGAGACCCAGTACTTC	CASSLRSLETQYF
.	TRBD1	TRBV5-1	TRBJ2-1	TGCGCCAGCAGCTTGGGCAGGGGGCGTTCAAATGAGCAGTTCTTC	CASSLGRGRSNEQFF
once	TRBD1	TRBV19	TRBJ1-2	TGTGCCAGTATAAAACCGGGGACAGGGGGAAATGGCTACACCTTC	CASIKPGTGGNGYTF
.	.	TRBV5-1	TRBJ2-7	TGCGCCAGCAGCTTGGAGGCTCCAGGGGCACTTACCTACGAGCAGTACTTC	CASSLEAPGALTYEQYF
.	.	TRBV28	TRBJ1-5	TGTGCCAGCAGTACCAGGTACGGCAATCAGCCCCAGCATTTT	CASSTRYGNQPQHF
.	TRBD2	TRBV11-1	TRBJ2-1	TGTGCCAGCAGCGTATCAAGGGCCGGACTAGTCCACAATGAGCAGTTCTTC	CASSVSRAGLVHNEQFF
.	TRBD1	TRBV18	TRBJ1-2	TGTGCCAGCTCACCGGGGACAGGGGGCGCTTACTATGGCTACACCTTC	CASSPGTGGAYYGYTF
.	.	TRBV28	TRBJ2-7	TGTGCCAGCAGTTTAAGTAGCTACGAGCAGTACTTC	CASSLSSYEQYF
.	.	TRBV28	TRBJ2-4	TGTGCCAGCAGTTCCCCTCTAAACATTCAGTACTTC	CASSSPLNIQYF
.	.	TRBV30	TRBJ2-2	TGTGCCTACAGACCGGCTAGCGCCGGGGAGCTGTTTTTT	CAYRPASAGELFF
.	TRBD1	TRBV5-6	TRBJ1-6	TGTGCCAGCAGGGGATCCGGGACAGGGATCATAAATTCACCCCTCCACTTT	CASRGSGTGIINSPLHF
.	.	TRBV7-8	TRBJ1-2	TGTGCCAGCAGCGAAGACAGGTCCTATGGCTACACCTTC	CASSEDRSYGYTF
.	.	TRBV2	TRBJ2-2	TGTGCCAGCAGTCCTAACGGACTACCTAAAGGGCACGGGGAGCTGTTTTTT	CASSPNGLPKGHGELFF
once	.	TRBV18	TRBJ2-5	TGTGCCAGCTCACCGTATCCCCCAGAGACCCAGTACTTC	CASSPYPPETQYF
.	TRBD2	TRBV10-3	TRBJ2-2	TGTGCCATCGAGGCTAGCGGGACCGGGGAGCTGTTTTTT	CAIEASGTGELFF
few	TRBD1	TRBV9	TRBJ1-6	TGTGCCAGCAGCGCAGAGACAGGGACCTGGTCACCCCTCCACTTT	CASSAETGTWSPLHF
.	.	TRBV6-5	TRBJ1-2	TGTGCCAGCTCGGGAGGGGCTCACGGCTACACCTTC	CASSGGAHGYTF
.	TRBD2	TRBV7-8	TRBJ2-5	TGTGCCAGCAGGCCCCGGGGGGGGCAAGAGACCCAGTACTTC	CASRPRGGQETQYF
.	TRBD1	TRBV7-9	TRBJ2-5	TGTGCCAGCAGCTCGTATACCGGGACAGTAGAGACCCAGTACTTC	CASSSYTGTVETQYF
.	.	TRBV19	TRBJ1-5	TGTGCCAGTAGTATATCTAGAGATCAGCCCCAGCATTTT	CASSISRDQPQHF